Given below is one T cell receptor (beta chain) in context. Its antigen is undetermined. The data stem from a study of shared clonotypes between healthy human individuals. Regarding the study as a whole: Among non-shared clonotypes, generation probabilities were lower than among those shared by all four donors. Generally, naive subsets (rather than memory subsets) showed larger estimated richness.

The assay was run at deep level. The data were produced by immunoSEQ multiplex PCR, yet TCRdb's version contains in-frame clones alone and is incomplete. The repertoire holds about 2.4 million clones, with under 95% as singletons. Splitting of CD4+ cells produced CD45RA+ naive and CD45RA-negative memory subsets. The sequenced sample consisted of naive CD4+ T cells from PBMCs. Stated subset: CD45RA+ positively selected. This TCR was sampled from a man younger than 35 in good health. Some clones in this sample may be carry-over from other donors' samples.

In DNA form, the CDR3 reads TGTGCCAGCAGCTCCATGAGGTACGAGCAGTACTTC. It codes for CASSSMRYEQYF. The V gene is TRBV11-2, the J gene TRBJ2-7; D uncertain. The CDR3 is made up of 12 amino acids. Trimming left V 4 bases short and J 4 bases short, with 8 bases between. CDR1 and CDR2 (germline): SGHAT, FQNNGV.